Below are 27 T cell receptor beta chains sequenced from a single sample in a study of CD8 T cells in Susac syndrome. It was with random hexamers that roughly 0.45 to 1 ug RNA was reverse transcribed. TCRdb ran MiXCR on the immunoSEQ multiplex PCR reads and lists one entry per CDR3 protein. The sample includes about 200,000 distinct CDR3 sequences, 85% to 95% of them seen just once. The specimen was CD4+ T cells from PBMCs. The receptors originated from a human donor in good health.

V usage is TRBV7-9 and J usage is TRBJ1-2; D gene unclear. Germline values: CDR1 SEHNR, CDR2 FQNEAQ (reference sequence). The germline V and J ends were trimmed by 5 bases and 4 bases, with 11 bases remaining between them. This CDR3 region has 13 residues. CDR3 residues: CASSRAESYGYTF. As DNA, the CDR3 is TGTGCCAGCAGCCGGGCCGAGTCCTATGGCTACACCTTC.

The gene calls are TRBV20-1 and TRBJ2-1, with TRBD1 matching 11 bases. This CDR3 has 18 residues. From germline, CDR1 is DFQATT and CDR2 SNEGSKA (reference sequence). V lost 6 bases and J lost 0; bases outside the gene matches: 13. CDR3: CSALARTGGSGSYNEQFF. The CDR3 bases are TGCAGTGCGCTAGCTAGGACAGGGGGCTCGGGCTCCTACAATGAGCAGTTCTTC.

The rearrangement links TRBV5-4 to TRBJ1-2; 8 bases fit TRBD1. CDR3 length: 14 amino acids. Trimming cost V 0 bases and J 4 bases; bases outside gene matches: 2. CDR1 is SGHNT, CDR2 YYREEE, per germline (reference sequence). The DNA of the CDR3 is TGTGCCAGCAGCTTGGACAGGGGGTCCTATGGCTACACCTTC. It codes for CASSLDRGSYGYTF. The full variable domain, with the rest looked up from reference TRBV5-4 and TRBJ1-2, is ETGVTQSPTHLIKTRGQQVTLRCSSQSGHNTVSWYQQALGQGPQFIFQYYREEENGRGNFPPRFSGLQFPNYSSELNVNALELDDSALYLCASSLDRGSYGYTFGSGTRLTVV.

The chain couples TRBV4-1 to TRBJ2-4, with 7 bases lining up with TRBD1. Germline-derived CDR1 and CDR2 are MGHRA and YSYEKL. Trimming at V came to 0 bases and at J to 5 bases, leaving 4 bases not matched to a gene. This CDR3 is 15 amino acids long. For the CDR3, the DNA is TGCGCCAGCAGCCAAGATGCCACAGGGGAAAACATTCAGTACTTC. Translation: CASSQDATGENIQYF.

In its sample, this clonotype was seen once. In DNA form, the CDR3 reads TGTGCCAGCAGTTTCGACCGGACAGGCTCTGGGGCCAACGTCCTGACTTTC. Translated, it gives CASSFDRTGSGANVLTF. The chain joins TRBV28 to TRBJ2-6; 7 bases map to TRBD1. The CDR3 is 17 residues long. J was trimmed by 0 bases and V by 3 bases; bases with no gene match: 5. Per germline, CDR1 MDHEN and CDR2 SYDVKM.

The rearrangement uses TRBV18 and TRBJ2-5, with 10 nucleotides matching TRBD1. V lost 2 bases, J lost 5 bases, and 5 bases stayed unmatched. CDR3 length: 15 residues. Germline lookup yields CDR1 KGHSH and CDR2 LQKENI. The CDR3 region is CASSPGGTGAETQYF. CDR3 DNA: TGTGCCAGCTCACCAGGCGGGACAGGGGCCGAGACCCAGTACTTC.

The V call is TRBV6-1, the J call TRBJ1-5; 10 nucleotides agree with TRBD1. The CDR3 sequence is 16 residues long. Germline V CDR1 and CDR2: MNHNS, SASEGT. The ends lost 6 bases at V and 6 bases at J; junction bases unmatched: 11. The CDR3 loop reads CASSPPGTGERQPQHF. The CDR3, as DNA: TGTGCCAGCAGCCCACCCGGGACAGGGGAGCGTCAGCCCCAGCATTTT.

This sequence joins TRBV23-1 and TRBJ2-7, with TRBD1 matching over 8 bases. TRBV23-1 is identified as an open reading frame with a role that is uncertain. This CDR3 contains 14 residues. V lost 5 bases and J lost 3; bases outside the gene matches: 6. The CDR3 sequence: CASSNTGGNYEQYF. The CDR3 nucleotides are TGCGCCAGCAGTAACACAGGGGGAAACTACGAGCAGTACTTC.

In DNA, the CDR3 is TGCAGCACCTATGGCGGGGACACAGATACGCAGTATTTT. This encodes CSTYGGDTDTQYF. The gene calls are TRBV29-1 and TRBJ2-3; D is perhaps TRBD2 (6 bases). V was trimmed by 8 bases and J by 2 bases, leaving 14 bases between them. The CDR3 totals 13 residues. The germline gives CDR1 SQVTM, CDR2 ANQGSEA.

This clonotype was observed once. The rearrangement links TRBV29-1 to TRBJ2-5, with TRBD1 matching over 7 bases. The J segment lost 1 base and the V segment lost 6 bases, leaving 2 bases of the junction unmatched. The CDR3 sequence is 12 residues long. From germline, CDR1 is SQVTM and CDR2 ANQGSEA. Written as DNA, the CDR3 is TGCAGCGTCGACAGGGCCCAAGAGACCCAGTACTTC. This sequence encodes CSVDRAQETQYF. The variable domain in full, with the rest retrieved from reference TRBV29-1 and TRBJ2-5, is SAVISQKPSRDICQRGTSLTIQCQVDSQVTMMFWYRQQPGQSLTLIATANQGSEATYESGFVIDKFPISRPNLTFSTLTVSNMSPEDSSIYLCSVDRAQETQYFGPGTRLLVL.

The gene calls are TRBV20-1 and TRBJ2-7; 9 bases agree with TRBD2. With 6 bases clipped from V and 5 bases from J, the junction kept 11 bases outside the gene matches. The germline gives CDR1 DFQATT, CDR2 SNEGSKA (reference sequence). CDR3 length equals 14 residues. As DNA, the CDR3 is TGCAGTGCCACCCTAGCGGGAATGCGTGACGAGCAGTACGTC. As protein: CSATLAGMRDEQYV.

This chain links TRBV28 with TRBJ1-1; no definite D call. The length of the CDR3 is 13 residues. Trimming cost V 8 bases and J 2 bases, with 12 bases left between them. Germline-derived CDR1 and CDR2 are MDHEN and SYDVKM. This CDR3 is CASLGGLNTEAFF. The CDR3 region has the DNA TGTGCCAGCCTGGGAGGATTAAACACTGAAGCTTTCTTT.

The J gene is TRBJ2-3, the V gene TRBV29-1; 10 bases fit TRBD1. J lost 1 base, V lost 8 bases, and 9 bases had no gene match. The CDR3 covers 15 residues. CDR1 and CDR2 (germline): SQVTM, ANQGSEA. CDR3 region: CSTQRQGAGTDTQYF. CDR3 coding DNA: TGCAGCACACAACGACAGGGGGCTGGCACAGATACGCAGTATTTT.

V and J are TRBV20-1 and TRBJ2-3; TRBD1 matches 12 bases. J gave up 7 bases and V 4 bases, and 12 bases lay outside the gene matches. Looked up from germline, CDR1 is DFQATT and CDR2 is SNEGSKA (reference sequence). The CDR3 contains 16 residues. CDR3 sequence: CSATPTGTGGLNTQYF. The CDR3 DNA follows: TGCAGTGCTACGCCAACAGGGACAGGGGGCCTGAATACGCAGTATTTT.

V gene TRBV2 combines with J gene TRBJ2-3, with 9 bases aligning to TRBD1. The V gene end was trimmed by 1 base and the J gene end by 3 bases; junction bases not matched to a gene: 2. Germline assignment: CDR1 SNHLY and CDR2 FYNNEI. The CDR3 covers 15 residues. For the CDR3, the DNA is TGTGCCAGCAGTGAAGGGGACAGGGAGACAGATACGCAGTATTTT. Its translation: CASSEGDRETDTQYF.

The genes are TRBV6-5 and TRBJ2-7; D not certain. V was shortened by 5 bases and J by 0 bases, with 11 bases between the two germline ends. This CDR3 has 14 amino acids. Germline-derived CDR1 and CDR2 are MNHEY and SVGAGI. The CDR3 DNA reads TGTGCCAGCAGTAATGGGGAATTCTCCTACGAGCAGTACTTC. Protein product: CASSNGEFSYEQYF.

The rearrangement joins TRBV12-3 or TRBV12-4 to TRBJ1-5, with 7 positions matching TRBD1. The CDR3 covers 14 residues. V shed 1 base and J 5 bases; nucleotides not matched to a gene: 2. CDR3 loop: CASSLGTGDQPQHF. The CDR3 coding sequence is TGTGCCAGCAGTTTAGGAACAGGGGATCAGCCCCAGCATTTT.

This clonotype was recorded once. The genes are TRBV20-1 and TRBJ2-3; D gene unclear. Germline loops: CDR1 DFQATT, CDR2 SNEGSKA (reference sequence). V lost 0 bases to trimming and J lost 6 bases, with 4 bases between them. The CDR3 spans 11 residues. CDR3 sequence reads: CSARDPDTQYF. CDR3 in DNA: TGCAGTGCTAGAGATCCCGATACGCAGTATTTT.

V and J are TRBV27 and TRBJ1-5; D possibly corresponds to TRBD1 (6 bases). V was cut by 6 bases and J by 5 bases, with 23 bases left in between. Germline V gene data show CDR1 as MNHEY and CDR2 as SMNVEV (reference sequence). The CDR3 consists of 17 residues. In DNA form, the CDR3 reads TGTGCCAGCAGACGAATGATGGACACAGGGTTGTATCAGCCCCAGCATTTT. It translates to CASRRMMDTGLYQPQHF.

The rearrangement joins TRBV29-1 to TRBJ1-5; D is uncertain. The V and J ends lost 4 bases and 7 bases respectively, with 14 bases between them. CDR3 length: 13 amino acids. Germline CDR1 reads SQVTM; CDR2 reads ANQGSEA. CDR3 in DNA: TGCAGCGTTGGTGATCGGGGAGGACAGCCCCAGCATTTT. It is translated as CSVGDRGGQPQHF.

The chain combines TRBV2 with TRBJ2-1; D remains unclear. V dropped 1 base and J dropped 0 bases, with 7 bases sitting between them. The CDR3 length is 15 residues. Germline V CDR1 and CDR2: SNHLY, FYNNEI. In DNA, the CDR3 is TGTGCCAGCAGTGAAGGCGGTTACTCCTACAATGAGCAGTTCTTC. Translating gives CASSEGGYSYNEQFF.

J is TRBJ2-1 and V is TRBV5-1, with TRBD2 identical over 7 bases. With 7 bases clipped from V and 3 bases from J, the junction kept 7 bases outside the gene matches. Germline assignment: CDR1 SGHRS and CDR2 YFSETQ. The CDR3 loop spans 14 amino acids. CDR3 residues: CASSIAGVYNEQFF. DNA of the CDR3: TGCGCCAGCTCGATAGCGGGTGTCTACAATGAGCAGTTCTTC.

CDR3 sequence: CSAMRGAGTSGYNEQFF. The CDR3 DNA reads as TGCAGTGCTATGCGGGGGGCCGGGACTAGCGGGTACAATGAGCAGTTCTTC. The chain uses TRBV20-1 and TRBJ2-1; 12 bases align to TRBD2. This CDR3 has 17 residues. After removal of 4 bases from V and 4 bases from J, the junction contained 11 bases not matched to a gene. Germline CDR1 DFQATT, CDR2 SNEGSKA (reference sequence).

The chain recombines TRBV29-1 with TRBJ1-1, with unresolved D. CDR3 size: 12 residues. Trimming removed 4 bases at V and 1 base at J, with 7 bases between. Looked up from germline, CDR1 is SQVTM and CDR2 is ANQGSEA. CDR3 sequence: CSVGYRNTEAFF. The DNA of the CDR3 is TGCAGCGTTGGATACAGGAACACTGAAGCTTTCTTT.

The chain joins TRBV29-1 to TRBJ2-3; TRBD1 matches at 9 bases. The junction had 8 bases not matched to a gene; V was cut back by 7 bases and J by 3 bases. Per the germline V gene, CDR1 is SQVTM and CDR2 is ANQGSEA. This CDR3 comprises 14 residues. CDR3 residues: CSAGRDRETDTQYF. The CDR3 coding sequence is TGCAGCGCCGGACGGGACAGGGAGACAGATACGCAGTATTTT.

The V call is TRBV3-1, the J call TRBJ1-1, with 7 bases fitting TRBD1. The CDR3 totals 16 residues. Germline CDR1 LGHDT, CDR2 YNNKEL (reference sequence). With 2 bases clipped from V and 5 bases from J, the junction kept 11 bases outside the gene matches. DNA for the CDR3: TGTGCCAGCAGCCAACGGACAGGACTACGCGGGACTGAAGCTTTCTTT. As protein: CASSQRTGLRGTEAFF.

The chain carries TRBV20-1 and TRBJ2-2, with TRBD1 matching 8 bases. Germline lookup yields CDR1 DFQATT and CDR2 SNEGSKA (reference sequence). CDR3 length: 14 residues. V shed 4 bases and J 0 bases; nucleotides not matched to a gene: 1. CDR3 protein: CSATTGANTGELFF. CDR3 sequence (DNA): TGCAGTGCTACGACAGGGGCGAACACCGGGGAGCTGTTTTTT.